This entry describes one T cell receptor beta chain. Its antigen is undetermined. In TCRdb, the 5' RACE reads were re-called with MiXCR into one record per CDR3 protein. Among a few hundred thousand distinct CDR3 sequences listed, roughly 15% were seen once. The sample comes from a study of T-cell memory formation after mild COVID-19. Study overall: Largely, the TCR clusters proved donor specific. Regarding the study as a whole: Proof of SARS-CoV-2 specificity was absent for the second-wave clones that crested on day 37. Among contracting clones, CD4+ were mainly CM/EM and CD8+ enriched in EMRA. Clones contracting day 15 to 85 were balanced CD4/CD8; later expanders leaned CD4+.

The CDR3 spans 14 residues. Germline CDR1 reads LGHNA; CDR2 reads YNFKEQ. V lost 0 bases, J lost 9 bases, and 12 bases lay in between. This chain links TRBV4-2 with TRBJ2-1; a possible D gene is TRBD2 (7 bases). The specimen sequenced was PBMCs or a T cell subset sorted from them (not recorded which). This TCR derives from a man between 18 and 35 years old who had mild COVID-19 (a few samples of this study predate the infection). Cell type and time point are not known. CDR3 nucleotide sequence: TGTGCCAGCAGCCAAGAGGGGGGGCAACCTGAGCAGTTCTTC. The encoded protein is CASSQEGGQPEQFF.